This T cell receptor beta chain was found in a study of T cells in Graves' hyperthyroidism and ophthalmopathy. Study at large: Prior to any treatment, at the point of initial diagnosis, peripheral blood was collected.

TCR beta CDR3 sequences were amplified from RNA transcripts. The TCR CDR3 was amplified in a first-round RT-PCR using the HTBI primer set. Each CDR3 protein is one row after TCRdb ran MiXCR on the multiplex PCR reads. The repertoire has roughly 280,000 distinct CDR3 sequences, about 17% of them found once; the top ten carry 55% to 60%. This clonotype was picked up many times. The CDR3 covers 11 residues. V dropped 1 base and J dropped 4 bases, with 2 bases sitting between them. Germline CDR1 is SQVTM and CDR2 is ANQGSEA. What was sequenced was blood. This chain links TRBV29-1 with TRBJ2-1; D is undetermined. The receptor's source is a woman aged 60 to 75 with Graves' ophthalmopathy. In DNA form, the CDR3 reads TGCAGCGTTGAAGGGTACAATGAGCAGTTCTTC. Translation gives CSVEGYNEQFF.